This T cell receptor (beta chain) derives from a study of STAT5B mutations in CD4+ large granular lymphocyte leukemia. As for this clone: The antigen remains unidentified.

The CDR3 has 13 amino acids. The ends were cut back, 6 bases at V and 2 bases at J, with 10 bases in the middle. Germline V gene sequence: CDR1 MGHDK, CDR2 SYGVNS. Assay: immunoSEQ multiplex PCR; the TCRdb copy retains only in-frame clones and omits some. The sample consists of 25,000 to 35,000 clones, 74% of them appearing once. Study results and limitations: Compared with healthy controls (2/35), patient top clones favored TRBV06 (8/27).

The chain links TRBV25-1 to TRBJ2-5, with a weak D call TRBD1 (6 bases). The TCR sequence derives from a human donor in good health. Sequencing was carried out using CD4+ T cells from blood buffy coats. CDR3 bases: TGTGCCAGCAGCCAGGGGTATCAAGAGACCCAGTACTTC. Amino acids: CASSQGYQETQYF.